What follows is one T cell receptor beta chain and its context. Germline-derived CDR1 and CDR2 are SGHDT and YYEEEE. The V end lost 0 bases, the J end lost 2 bases, and 14 bases lay between the germline ends. This CDR3 has 16 amino acids. This sample was included in a study of blood T cell repertoires in COVID-19. Study-wide context: Sources were T cells, B-cell-depleted T cells, or PBMCs; the material itself was cDNA or gDNA.

Assay: immunoSEQ multiplex PCR; the TCRdb copy retains only in-frame clones and omits some. This sample has around 200,000 clones, with roughly nine tenths found just once. This receptor was obtained from a man aged 25-40 years with acute or convalescent COVID-19. Sequencing input: peripheral blood. The chain combines TRBV5-6 with TRBJ1-2, with D tentatively TRBD1 (6 bases). CDR3 in amino acids: CASSLAGGSRNYGYTF. DNA of the CDR3: TGTGCCAGCAGCTTGGCTGGGGGCAGCAGGAACTATGGCTACACCTTC.